This paragraph reports one T cell receptor beta chain. This clone was seen only once. There is no known antigen for this receptor. No per-base quality is available; no much larger clone lies one base away. For sequencing of the TCRbeta CDR3 region, genomic DNA was extracted from the sorted cells. TCRbeta CDR3 regions were sequenced using the immunoSEQ Assay. The clones in this table, taken by TCRdb from immuneACCESS, are in-frame only. Not every clone is retained; where verified, under half of the shortfall comes from an unresolved V gene, and the cause of the rest is unknown. The sample table lists roughly 140,000 clones, roughly 92% of them with a count of one. The top ten clonotypes cover approximately 0.3% of the sample. The CDR3 has 17 amino acids, counting the end cysteine and phenylalanine. Just the 51-base CDR3 DNA is kept, in frame starting at base 1. V has 4 bases trimmed and J has 2 bases trimmed; junction bases matching no gene number 8.

Patients with autoimmune disease history or receiving systemic immunosuppression were excluded from the trial. Peripheral blood for TCR sequencing was collected from all dose cohorts at baseline, on cycle 4 day 1, and on cycle 7 day 1. The samples were drawn from a first-in-human, open-label, multicenter phase I dose-escalation trial of ivuxolimab. Adults with locally advanced or metastatic head and neck squamous cell, hepatocellular, melanoma or renal cell carcinoma were enrolled in the trial. Before TCR sequencing, CD4+ T cells and CD8+ T cells from peripheral blood were sorted into separate populations. These data are taken from a study of OX40 agonist ivuxolimab in advanced cancers. Looking at the study overall: The costimulatory receptor OX40 (CD134) was targeted by ivuxolimab, a fully human IgG2 agonistic monoclonal antibody. Prior anti-PD-1, anti-PD-L1 or anti-CTLA-4 therapy was permitted, and 30% to 45% of dose-escalation patients had received checkpoint inhibitors. Intravenous ivuxolimab was administered to patients every 2 weeks at six dose levels: 0.01, 0.1, 0.3, 1.5, 3 and 10 mg/kg. Partial responses occurred in three dose-escalation patients, of whom one had hepatocellular carcinoma and two had cutaneous melanoma. Of the approximately 54 patients in dose escalation, 19 had hepatocellular carcinoma, roughly 15 had melanoma, 9 had renal cell carcinoma and 9 had head and neck cancer. The paper covers the monotherapy dose-escalation part of the phase I ivuxolimab trial, which included N of about 51 patients. In the dose-escalation cohort, approximately 80% of patients were male, and the mean age was 60 years with a range of roughly 23 to 79. Peripheral TCRbeta sequencing aimed to test whether ivuxolimab altered TCR sequence diversity and caused clonal T-cell expansion. General conclusions and limits of the study: The antigen specificity of the clonally expanded peripheral T cells was not determined. After ivuxolimab, more expanded clones were found on average in CD8+ T cells than in CD4+ T cells. At doses of 0.1 to 3.0 mg/kg, clonal expansion of both CD4+ and CD8+ blood T cells was observed from baseline to week 6. In partial responders in the 0.1-3.0 mg/kg groups, normalized peripheral clonal expansion was found to be among the lowest, especially among CD8+ T cells. Low levels of normalized T-cell clonal expansion were also seen in some nonresponding patients.

The source material was CD4+ or CD8+ T cells sorted from blood, sampled in a trial of the OX40 agonist ivuxolimab. In this chain, TRBV5-3 is recombined with TRBJ2-3; 12 bases in between match TRBD1. TRBV5-3 is reported as an ORF; its role is uncertain. This clonotype was sampled from an adult with an advanced solid tumor such as melanoma, head and neck, liver or kidney cancer. The DNA sequence is TGTGCCAGAAGCAGTTCGCCGGGACAGGGGGCCACAGATACGCAGTATTTT. This is translated as CARSSSPGQGATDTQYF.